This TCR beta chain comes out of a study of cytomegalovirus exposure and HLA in healthy donors. Overall study: The approximately 120 validation repertoires used the same platform as the approximately 670 first-cohort repertoires (as reported by a later analysis). Study-level results: It was reported that the classifier diagnosed cytomegalovirus status with high specificity and sensitivity in both the original and validation cohorts. Overall, about 160 TCR beta chains were annotated as cytomegalovirus-associated.

The method was immunoSEQ multiplex PCR; TCRdb's version includes in-frame clones alone and lacks a portion of them. The data show roughly 50,000 clones, with roughly 90% seen just once and about 3% held by the top ten. This CDR3 contains 14 residues. J was trimmed by 8 bases and V by 3 bases; bases with no gene match: 4. Per the germline V gene, CDR1 is SGHNT and CDR2 is YYREEE (reference sequence). As regards this clone: No antigen is known for it.

Sequencing was done on a sample of PBMCs. This TCR came from a man aged 18 to 29 in good health and CMV-seronegative. V usage is TRBV5-4 and J usage is TRBJ1-4; 10 bases map to TRBD1. The chain's CDR3 is CASSSGTGDEKLFF. The CDR3 coding sequence is TGTGCCAGCAGCTCCGGGACAGGGGACGAAAAACTGTTTTTT.